Given below is one TCR beta chain in context. This CDR3 region has 15 residues. In germline, CDR1 is SGHRS, CDR2 YFSETQ. V trimming: 4 bases; J trimming: 9 bases; junction bases outside the gene matches: 6. This sample is drawn from a study of blood T cell repertoires in COVID-19. Study as a whole: Samples of COVID-19 (acute and convalescent) were obtained from the United States, Italy and Spain.

In the original workflow: Amplification with reference gene primers provided the estimates of nucleated cell counts. Profiled with immunoSEQ multiplex PCR; TCRdb holds only in-frame clones, not every one. V, J and clone size were drawn from that table, and D and trimming were deduced from the DNA. The sample includes about 130,000 clones, around nine tenths of them seen just once. V and J are TRBV5-1 and TRBJ2-1; 14 bases line up with TRBD2. The TCR originated in a man between 60 and 70 years old with COVID-19, enrolled during active disease. The specimen sequenced was peripheral blood. The CDR3 region is CASSPGTSGSSEQFF. DNA of the CDR3: TGCGCCAGCAGCCCGGGGACTAGCGGGAGCAGTGAGCAGTTCTTC.